This TCR beta chain was observed in a study of OX40 agonist ivuxolimab in advanced cancers. Germline values: CDR1 SEHNR, CDR2 FQNEAQ (reference sequence). V lost 5 bases and J lost 2; bases outside the gene matches: 14. The length of the CDR3 is 18 residues. On this clone itself: Its antigen is still unknown.

Broader study findings: More expanded clones were found, on average, in CD8+ than in CD4+ T cells.

Generated by immunoSEQ multiplex PCR, the TCRdb table keeps only in-frame clones and is missing some. Among some 69,000 clones, more than 70% were seen once, and the ten largest hold under 3%. The sample was CD4+ or CD8+ T cells sorted from blood, taken in a trial of the OX40 agonist ivuxolimab. The chain links TRBV7-9 to TRBJ2-2; 7 nucleotides match TRBD2. This clonotype originated in an adult with an advanced solid tumor such as melanoma, head and neck, liver or kidney cancer. This CDR3 reads CASSRRRLAEINTGELFF. The DNA for the CDR3 is TGTGCCAGCAGCAGGAGGAGACTAGCCGAGATAAACACCGGGGAGCTGTTTTTT.